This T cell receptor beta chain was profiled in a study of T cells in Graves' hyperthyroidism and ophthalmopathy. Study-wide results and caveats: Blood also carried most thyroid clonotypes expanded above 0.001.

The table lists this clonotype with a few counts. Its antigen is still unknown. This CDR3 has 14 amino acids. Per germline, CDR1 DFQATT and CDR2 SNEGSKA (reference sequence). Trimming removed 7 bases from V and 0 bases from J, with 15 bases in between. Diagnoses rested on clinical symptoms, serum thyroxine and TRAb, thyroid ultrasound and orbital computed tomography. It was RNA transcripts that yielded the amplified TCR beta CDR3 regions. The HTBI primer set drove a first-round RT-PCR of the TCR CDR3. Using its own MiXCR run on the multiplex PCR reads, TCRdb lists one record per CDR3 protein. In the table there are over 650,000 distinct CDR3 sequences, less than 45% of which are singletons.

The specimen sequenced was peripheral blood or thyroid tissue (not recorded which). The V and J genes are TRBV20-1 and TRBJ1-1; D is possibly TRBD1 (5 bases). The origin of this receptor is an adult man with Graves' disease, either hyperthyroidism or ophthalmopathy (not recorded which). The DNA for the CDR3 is TGCAGTGTCGGGTGGGACGACATGAACACTGAAGCTTTCTTT. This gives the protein CSVGWDDMNTEAFF.